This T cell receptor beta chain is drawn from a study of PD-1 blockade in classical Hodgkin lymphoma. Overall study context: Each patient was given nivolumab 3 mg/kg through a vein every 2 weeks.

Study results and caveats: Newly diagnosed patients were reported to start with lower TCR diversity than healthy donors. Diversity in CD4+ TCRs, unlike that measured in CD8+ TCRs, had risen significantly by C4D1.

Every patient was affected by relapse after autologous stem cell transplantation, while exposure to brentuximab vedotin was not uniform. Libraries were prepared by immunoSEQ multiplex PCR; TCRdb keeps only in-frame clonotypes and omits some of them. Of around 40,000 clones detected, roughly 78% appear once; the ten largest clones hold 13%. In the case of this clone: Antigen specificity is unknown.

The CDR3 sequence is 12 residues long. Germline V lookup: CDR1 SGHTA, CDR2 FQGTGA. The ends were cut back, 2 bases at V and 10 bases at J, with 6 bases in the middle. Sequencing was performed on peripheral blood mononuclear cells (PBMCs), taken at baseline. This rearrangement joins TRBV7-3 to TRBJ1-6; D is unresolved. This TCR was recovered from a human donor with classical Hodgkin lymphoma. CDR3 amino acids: CASSLGSSPLHF. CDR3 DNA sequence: TGTGCCAGCAGCTTAGGTAGCTCACCCCTCCACTTT.